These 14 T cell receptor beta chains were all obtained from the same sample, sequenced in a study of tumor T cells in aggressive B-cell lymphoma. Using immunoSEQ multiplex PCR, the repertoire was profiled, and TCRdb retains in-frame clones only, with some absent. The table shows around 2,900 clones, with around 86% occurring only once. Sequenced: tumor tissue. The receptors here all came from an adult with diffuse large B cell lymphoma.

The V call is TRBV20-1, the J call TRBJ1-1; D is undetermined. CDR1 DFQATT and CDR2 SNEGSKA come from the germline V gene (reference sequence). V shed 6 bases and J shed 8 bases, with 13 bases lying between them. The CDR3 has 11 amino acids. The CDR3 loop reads CSAQWEAEAFF. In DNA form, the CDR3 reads TGCAGTGCCCAATGGGAGGCCGAAGCTTTCTTT.

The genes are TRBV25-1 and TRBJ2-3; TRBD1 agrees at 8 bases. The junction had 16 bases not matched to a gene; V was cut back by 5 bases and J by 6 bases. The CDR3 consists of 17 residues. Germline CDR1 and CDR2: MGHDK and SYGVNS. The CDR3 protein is CASSRSDRASSADTQYF. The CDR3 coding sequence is TGTGCCAGCAGTCGATCGGACAGGGCCTCTTCGGCGGATACGCAGTATTTT. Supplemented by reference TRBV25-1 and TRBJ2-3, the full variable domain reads EADIYQTPRYLVIGTGKKITLECSQTMGHDKMYWYQQDPGMELHLIHYSYGVNSTEKGDLSSESTVSRIRTEHFPLTLESARPSHTSQYLCASSRSDRASSADTQYFGPGTRLTVL.

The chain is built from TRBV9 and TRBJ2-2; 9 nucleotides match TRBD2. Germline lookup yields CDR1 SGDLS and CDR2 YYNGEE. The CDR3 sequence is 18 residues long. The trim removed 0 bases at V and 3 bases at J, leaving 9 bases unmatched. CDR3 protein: CASSVVSSGRMDTGELFF. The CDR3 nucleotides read TGTGCCAGCAGCGTAGTGTCAAGCGGGAGGATGGACACCGGGGAGCTGTTTTTT.

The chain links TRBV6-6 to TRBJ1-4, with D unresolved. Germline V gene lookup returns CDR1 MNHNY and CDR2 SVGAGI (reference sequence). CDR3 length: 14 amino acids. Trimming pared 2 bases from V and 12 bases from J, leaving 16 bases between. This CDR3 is CASSYDVGIRELFF. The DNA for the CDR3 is TGTGCCAGCAGTTACGACGTCGGGATTAGAGAACTGTTTTTT.

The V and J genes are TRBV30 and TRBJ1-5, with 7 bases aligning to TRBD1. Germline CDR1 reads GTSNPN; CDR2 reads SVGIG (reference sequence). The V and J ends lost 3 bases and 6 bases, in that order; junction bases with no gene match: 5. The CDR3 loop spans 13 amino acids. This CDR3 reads CAWSNTGVQPQHF. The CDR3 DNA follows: TGTGCCTGGAGCAATACAGGGGTTCAGCCCCAGCATTTT. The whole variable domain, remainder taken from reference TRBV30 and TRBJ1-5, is SQTIHQWPATLVQPVGSPLSLECTVEGTSNPNLYWYRQAAGRGLQLLFYSVGIGQISSEVPQNLSASRPQDRQFILSSKKLLLSDSGFYLCAWSNTGVQPQHFGDGTRLSIL.

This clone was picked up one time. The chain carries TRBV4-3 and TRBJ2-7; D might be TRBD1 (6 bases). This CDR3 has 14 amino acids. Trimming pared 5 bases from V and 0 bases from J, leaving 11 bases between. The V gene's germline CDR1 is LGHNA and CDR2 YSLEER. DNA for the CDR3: TGCGCCAGCAGCTATGGGACAAGCTCCTACGAGCAGTACTTC. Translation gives CASSYGTSSYEQYF.

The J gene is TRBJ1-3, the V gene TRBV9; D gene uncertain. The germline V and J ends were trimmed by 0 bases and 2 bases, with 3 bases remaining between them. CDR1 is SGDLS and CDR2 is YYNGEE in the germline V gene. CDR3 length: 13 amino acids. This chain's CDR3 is CASSVGTGNTIYF. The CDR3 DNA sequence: TGTGCCAGCAGCGTAGGTACTGGAAACACCATATATTTT.

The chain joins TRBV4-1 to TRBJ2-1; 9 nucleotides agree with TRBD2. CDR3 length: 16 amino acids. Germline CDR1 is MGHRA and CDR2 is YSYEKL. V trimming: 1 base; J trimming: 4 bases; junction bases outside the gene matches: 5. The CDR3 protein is CASSQGAGGPYNEQFF. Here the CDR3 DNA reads TGCGCCAGCAGCCAAGGGGCGGGGGGGCCGTACAATGAGCAGTTCTTC.

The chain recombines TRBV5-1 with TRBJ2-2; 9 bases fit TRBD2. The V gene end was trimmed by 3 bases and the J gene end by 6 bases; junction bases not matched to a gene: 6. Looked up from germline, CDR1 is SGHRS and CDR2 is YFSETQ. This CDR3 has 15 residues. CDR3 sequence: CASSSRTSAPGELFF. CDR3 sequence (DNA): TGCGCCAGCAGCTCAAGGACTAGCGCCCCCGGGGAGCTGTTTTTT.

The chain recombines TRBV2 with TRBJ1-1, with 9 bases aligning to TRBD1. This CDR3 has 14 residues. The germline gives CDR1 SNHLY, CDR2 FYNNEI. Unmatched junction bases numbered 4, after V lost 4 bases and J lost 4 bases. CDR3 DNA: TGTGCCAGCAGTGCAGGGACAGGGTTCACTGAAGCTTTCTTT. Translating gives CASSAGTGFTEAFF.

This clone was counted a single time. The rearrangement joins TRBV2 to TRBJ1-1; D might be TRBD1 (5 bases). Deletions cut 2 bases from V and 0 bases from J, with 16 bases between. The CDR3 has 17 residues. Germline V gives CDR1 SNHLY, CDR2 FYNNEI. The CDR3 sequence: CASSESVWGGVNTEAFF. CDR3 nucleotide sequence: TGTGCCAGCAGTGAAAGCGTTTGGGGCGGGGTGAACACTGAAGCTTTCTTT.

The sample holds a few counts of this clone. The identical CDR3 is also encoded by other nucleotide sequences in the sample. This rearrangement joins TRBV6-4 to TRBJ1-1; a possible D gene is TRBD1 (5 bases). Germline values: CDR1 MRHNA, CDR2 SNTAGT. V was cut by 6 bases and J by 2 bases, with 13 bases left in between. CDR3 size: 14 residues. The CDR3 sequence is CASRPGGVNTEAFF. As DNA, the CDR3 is TGTGCCAGCAGACCGGGGGGGGTCAACACTGAAGCTTTCTTT.

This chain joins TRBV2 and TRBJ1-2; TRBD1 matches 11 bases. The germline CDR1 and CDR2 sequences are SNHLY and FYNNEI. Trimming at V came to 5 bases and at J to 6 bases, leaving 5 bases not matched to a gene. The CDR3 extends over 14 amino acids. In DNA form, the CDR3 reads TGTGCCAGCAGTCGGGACAGGGGGAGGGATGGCTACACCTTC. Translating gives CASSRDRGRDGYTF.

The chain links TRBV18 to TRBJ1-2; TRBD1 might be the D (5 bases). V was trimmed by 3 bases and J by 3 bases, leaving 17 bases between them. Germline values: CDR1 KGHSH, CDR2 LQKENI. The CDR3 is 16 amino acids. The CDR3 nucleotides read TGTGCCAGCTCACCGGTAAACTCTAGGGGCTACTATGGCTACACCTTC. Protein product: CASSPVNSRGYYGYTF. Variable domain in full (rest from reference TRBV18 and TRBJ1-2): NAGVMQNPRHLVRRRGQEARLRCSPMKGHSHVYWYRQLPEEGLKFMVYLQKENIIDESGMPKERFSAEFPKEGPSILRIQQVVRGDSAAYFCASSPVNSRGYYGYTFGSGTRLTVV.